The rows below give T cell receptor beta chains drawn from one sample of a study of blood T cells in healthy people across ages. Using its own MiXCR run on the 5' RACE reads, TCRdb lists one record per CDR3 protein. The data contain 780,000 or so distinct CDR3 sequences, approximately 25% of them singletons. The same data also contributed to another study, on T cells of mothers and their children.

The sequencing input was blood. The source is a boy between 10 and 17 years old in good health. The CDR3 runs from the conserved cysteine through the conserved F or W. D genes are given only for firm matches. Clone size, where shown, is once, few, many, or a class for clones that have expanded.

TGTGCCAGCAGCCGACTAGCTCAGGGAGTGACCCAGTACTTC	CASSRLAQGVTQYF	TRBD2	TRBJ2-5	few	TRBV28
TGTGCCAGCAGCCAAGGAGGCCAGTATTTGAACACCGGGGAGCTGTTTTTT	CASSQGGQYLNTGELFF	-	TRBJ2-2	few	TRBV3-1
TGTGCCAGTAGCGGCGGCACTAGAGCCCAAGAGACCCAGTACTTC	CASSGGTRAQETQYF	-	TRBJ2-5	-	TRBV14
TGTGCCAGCAGTCTTAAAACAGGTCTCCATTTCTTT	CASSLKTGLHFF	-	TRBJ1-1	-	TRBV28
TGTGCCAGCAGTTACTCGCCGGCAGGGGCTTATGGCTACACCTTC	CASSYSPAGAYGYTF	-	TRBJ1-2	-	TRBV6-5
TGCAGCGTTGTAACACAGGGACACTCCTACGAGCAGTACTTC	CSVVTQGHSYEQYF	-	TRBJ2-7	-	TRBV29-1
TGTGCCACCCAAGGACAGGGGTACAATGAGCAGTTCTTC	CATQGQGYNEQFF	TRBD1	TRBJ2-1	few	TRBV25-1
TGCAGCGGGATGGGCGCGTTGGGAAACACCATATATTTT	CSGMGALGNTIYF	-	TRBJ1-3	-	TRBV29-1
TGTGCCAGCAGCGTAGCCCAGTCTGGGGCCAACGTCCTGACTTTC	CASSVAQSGANVLTF	-	TRBJ2-6	-	TRBV9
TGTGCCAGCAGCGAGGGGGTAGGTGAAGCTTTCTTT	CASSEGVGEAFF	-	TRBJ1-1	-	TRBV9
TGCGCCAGCAGCCCCTACTCAGAGACAGGGTCGTACGAGCAGTACTTC	CASSPYSETGSYEQYF	TRBD1	TRBJ2-7	-	TRBV5-1
TGTGCCAGCAGGCCGGGGGTGAACACTGAAGCTTTCTTT	CASRPGVNTEAFF	-	TRBJ1-1	-	TRBV6-5
TGTGCCAGCAGTTTTGAGGTCACAGATACGCAGTATTTT	CASSFEVTDTQYF	-	TRBJ2-3	-	TRBV6-4
TGTGCCAGCAGCAAGAGCGGGCCAGACAATGAGCAGTTCTTC	CASSKSGPDNEQFF	-	TRBJ2-1	few	TRBV7-3
TGTGCCAGCAGTTTAGACACAGGGTGGTACGAGCAGTACTTC	CASSLDTGWYEQYF	-	TRBJ2-7	-	TRBV12-3/TRBV12-4
TGTGCCAGCAGCCCTCTTCGGACAGGGCCCGGTGGAGGAAACGAGCAGTACTTC	CASSPLRTGPGGGNEQYF	TRBD1	TRBJ2-7	few	TRBV12-3/TRBV12-4
TGTGCCACCAGCCCCAGGACGGACCCCTACGAGCAGTACTTC	CATSPRTDPYEQYF	-	TRBJ2-7	-	TRBV24-1
TGTGCCAGCAGGAGGGGGAGGTACGAGCAGTACTTC	CASRRGRYEQYF	-	TRBJ2-7	few	TRBV6-2/TRBV6-3
TGTGCCAGCAGTTACTCGGGCAGGGTCGACTATGGCTACACCTTC	CASSYSGRVDYGYTF	-	TRBJ1-2	-	TRBV6-5
TGCAGTGCTAGTTATTTCGCAGGCTCCTACGAGCAGTACTTC	CSASYFAGSYEQYF	-	TRBJ2-7	-	TRBV20-1
TGTGCCAGCAGTCCCCCGACTAGCGGGACGTATTGTGGTAATGAGCAGTTCTTC	CASSPPTSGTYCGNEQFF	TRBD2	TRBJ2-1	-	TRBV27
TGCGCCAGCAGCTTGGCCGCCAGGGACTACGAGCAGTACTTC	CASSLAARDYEQYF	-	TRBJ2-7	few	TRBV5-1
TGCAGCGTTGTTTTGGGACCAAATGAGCAGTTCTTC	CSVVLGPNEQFF	-	TRBJ2-1	few	TRBV29-1
TGTGCCAGCAGCCCCGGGGGCGGGGGGCTTCCCTACGAGCAGTACTTC	CASSPGGGGLPYEQYF	TRBD2	TRBJ2-7	few	TRBV7-2
TGCGCCAGCGGGGCAGGGAGAAGCAATCAGCCCCAGCATTTT	CASGAGRSNQPQHF	-	TRBJ1-5	-	TRBV4-1
TGCAGTGCTAGGAAACCTAGCGGGAGCAGGAACAATGAGCAGTTCTTC	CSARKPSGSRNNEQFF	TRBD2	TRBJ2-1	few	TRBV20-1
TGTGCCAGCAGCTCCTTCGGGGGAGCCGACACTGAAGCTTTCTTT	CASSSFGGADTEAFF	-	TRBJ1-1	-	TRBV5-4
TGTGCCAGCAGACGTAGCGGGGATTATGAGCAGTACTTC	CASRRSGDYEQYF	TRBD2	TRBJ2-7	-	TRBV3-1
TGTGCCAGCAGCCCGGGGGTCCACGAGACCCAGTACTTC	CASSPGVHETQYF	-	TRBJ2-5	-	TRBV7-2
TGTGCCAACAACCTGGACAGGGAGGGCACTGTAGCTTTCTTT	CANNLDREGTVAFF	TRBD1	TRBJ1-1	-	TRBV4-2
TGTGCCTGGAGTGTTCGTACCGGGTACAATGAGCAGTTCTTC	CAWSVRTGYNEQFF	-	TRBJ2-1	-	TRBV30
TGTGCCAGCAGCTTAACCCCCGCTGCCCTGGGCGGGGGCCAAGAGACCCAGTACTTC	CASSLTPAALGGGQETQYF	TRBD2	TRBJ2-5	-	TRBV11-2
TGTGCCAGCACGGACAGCTATGGCTACACCTTC	CASTDSYGYTF	-	TRBJ1-2	many	TRBV5-5
TGCGCCAGCAGCTTGAAGGGGCAGGGCCAGTCCGACATTCAGTACTTC	CASSLKGQGQSDIQYF	-	TRBJ2-4	-	TRBV5-1
TGTGCCAGCAGTTTAGCGCCTAGCGGGGGGGATACGCAAGAGACCCAGTACTTC	CASSLAPSGGDTQETQYF	TRBD2	TRBJ2-5	-	TRBV12-3/TRBV12-4
TGTGCCACCAGATCGGAGAGGGGCGGTATCACCGGGGAGCTGTTTTTT	CATRSERGGITGELFF	-	TRBJ2-2	-	TRBV24-1
TGCGCCAGCAGCGCCGGTGACAGGGTCGAAGAGACCCAGTACTTC	CASSAGDRVEETQYF	TRBD1	TRBJ2-5	-	TRBV5-1
TGTGCCACCGGGAGTTCATTGAGCTCCTACGAGCAGTACTTC	CATGSSLSSYEQYF	-	TRBJ2-7	-	TRBV27
TGCAGCGTTGTCTTGTGGTCGGAGACCCAGTACTTC	CSVVLWSETQYF	-	TRBJ2-5	few	TRBV29-1
TGCGGCGTTGGACAGGGGATCCACGAGCAGTACTTC	CGVGQGIHEQYF	TRBD1	TRBJ2-7	-	TRBV29-1
TGTGCCATCAGTGAGGGGTCAGACTCCTACAATGAGCAGTTCTTC	CAISEGSDSYNEQFF	-	TRBJ2-1	-	TRBV10-3
TGTGCCAGCAGGGAGGGACTAGCGGGAGGCACAGATACGCAGTATTTT	CASREGLAGGTDTQYF	TRBD2	TRBJ2-3	-	TRBV7-2
TGTGCCAGCAGTTTATCAAGCGGGTCGTACAATGAGCAGTTCTTC	CASSLSSGSYNEQFF	-	TRBJ2-1	few	TRBV27
TGTGCCAGCAGTCAGGGGGGGGTCATAGGCTTCTACAATGAGCAGTTCTTC	CASSQGGVIGFYNEQFF	-	TRBJ2-1	few	TRBV27
TGTGCCAGCAGTTTCGGGCCGGGTGAGCAGTTCTTC	CASSFGPGEQFF	-	TRBJ2-1	few	TRBV12-3/TRBV12-4
TGCAGCATGGACTACTCAGAGACCCAGTACTTC	CSMDYSETQYF	-	TRBJ2-5	-	TRBV29-1
TGTGCCAGCAGTTTAAGGAGTAATGACTACGAGCAGTACTTC	CASSLRSNDYEQYF	-	TRBJ2-7	few	TRBV28
TGTGCCAGCAGCTTACGACAGGGGGCCAACGTCCTGACTTTC	CASSLRQGANVLTF	-	TRBJ2-6	-	TRBV7-2